Listed below are T cell receptor beta chains from one sample, sequenced in a study of T-cell reconstitution after alpha-beta-depleted transplantation in children. TCRdb reanalysed the PCR reads using MiXCR and keeps one entry per CDR3 protein. The sample carries some 840,000 distinct CDR3 sequences, under 20% recorded once. Sequencing was performed on PBMCs, mostly from graft donor cells, taken 360 days after TCRalphabeta/CD19-depleted stem cell transplant. Receptor source: a male patient younger than 18 who had a stem cell transplant for acute lymphoblastic leukemia, so the T cells may come from the graft donor. Both conserved end residues are part of each CDR3. D genes are given only for firm matches. For some rows the clone size is stated as once, few or many, or as a class when expanded; others skip it.

j_call: TRBJ1-6; v_call: TRBV3-1; clone_size: few; d_call: NA; cdr3_nt: TGTGCCAGCAGCTCGGCTTTAAGAAGATCACCCCTCCACTTT; cdr3_aa: CASSSALRRSPLHF
j_call: TRBJ2-5; v_call: TRBV24-1; clone_size: NA; d_call: TRBD2; cdr3_nt: TGTGCCACCAGTGATTTGCCAGCGGGAGCTGGAGAGACCCAGTACTTC; cdr3_aa: CATSDLPAGAGETQYF
j_call: TRBJ2-5; v_call: TRBV29-1; clone_size: few; d_call: NA; cdr3_nt: TGCAGCGTAGCAAATTTGGAGACCCAGTACTTC; cdr3_aa: CSVANLETQYF
j_call: TRBJ2-5; v_call: TRBV5-5; clone_size: NA; d_call: TRBD2; cdr3_nt: TGTGCCAGCAGCTCCGGGACTAGCGGCTACACTGGGAGGGAGACCCAGTACTTC; cdr3_aa: CASSSGTSGYTGRETQYF
j_call: TRBJ2-2; v_call: TRBV6-5; clone_size: once; d_call: TRBD1; cdr3_nt: TGTGCCAGCAGTTACTCACAGGGGGCAACCGGGGAGCTGTTTTTT; cdr3_aa: CASSYSQGATGELFF
j_call: TRBJ2-7; v_call: TRBV13; clone_size: NA; d_call: TRBD2; cdr3_nt: TGTGCCAGCACCGAGCGGGAGTCAATATACGAGCAGTACTTC; cdr3_aa: CASTERESIYEQYF
j_call: TRBJ2-7; v_call: TRBV4-1; clone_size: NA; d_call: TRBD1; cdr3_nt: TGCGCCAGCAGCCAGACAGGGGACCGCACATCCTACGAGCAGTACTTC; cdr3_aa: CASSQTGDRTSYEQYF
j_call: TRBJ1-3; v_call: TRBV10-3; clone_size: many; d_call: NA; cdr3_nt: TGTGCCATCAGTGATGTTCTTAACTCTGGAAACACCATATATTTT; cdr3_aa: CAISDVLNSGNTIYF
j_call: TRBJ1-2; v_call: TRBV4-2; clone_size: NA; d_call: NA; cdr3_nt: TGTGCCAGCAGCCAAGGATACAGTATTTTCTATGGCTACACCTTC; cdr3_aa: CASSQGYSIFYGYTF
j_call: TRBJ2-7; v_call: TRBV29-1; clone_size: few; d_call: NA; cdr3_nt: TGCAGCGTTGAAGTTGGACACCCTCTGGAGCAGTACTTC; cdr3_aa: CSVEVGHPLEQYF
j_call: TRBJ2-1; v_call: TRBV21-1; clone_size: few; d_call: NA; cdr3_nt: TGTGCCAGCAGCAAAACTCCCCTCCAGGGTCCAACCTTTGAGCAGTTCTTC; cdr3_aa: CASSKTPLQGPTFEQFF
j_call: TRBJ2-7; v_call: TRBV2; clone_size: few; d_call: TRBD1; cdr3_nt: TGTGCCAGCAGTGAAGCGCTTGGGACAGGGCCCTACGAGCAGTACTTC; cdr3_aa: CASSEALGTGPYEQYF
j_call: TRBJ2-1; v_call: TRBV20-1; clone_size: many; d_call: NA; cdr3_nt: TGCAGTGCCAGACCTATCCCGAGGGGTAATGAGCAGTTCTTC; cdr3_aa: CSARPIPRGNEQFF
j_call: TRBJ2-7; v_call: TRBV7-3; clone_size: NA; d_call: TRBD2; cdr3_nt: TGTGCCAGCAGCCGTATAGCGGGGTATGACGAGCAGTACTTC; cdr3_aa: CASSRIAGYDEQYF
j_call: TRBJ2-1; v_call: TRBV5-1; clone_size: few; d_call: TRBD2; cdr3_nt: TGCGCCAGCACCCCGGGACTAGCTCTGTACAATGAGCAGTTCTTC; cdr3_aa: CASTPGLALYNEQFF
j_call: TRBJ2-1; v_call: TRBV4-2; clone_size: few; d_call: TRBD2; cdr3_nt: TGTGCCAGCAGGCGAAGTGGTACGGGAGGGAGTTACAATGAGCAGTTCTTC; cdr3_aa: CASRRSGTGGSYNEQFF
j_call: TRBJ2-2; v_call: TRBV7-6; clone_size: few; d_call: TRBD2; cdr3_nt: TGTGCCAGCAGCCCTGGGACTATAAACACCGGGGAGCTGTTTTTT; cdr3_aa: CASSPGTINTGELFF
j_call: TRBJ2-3; v_call: TRBV5-1; clone_size: many; d_call: NA; cdr3_nt: TGCGCCAGCAGCTTGGTGGTGGGGGCCACAGATACGCAGTATTTT; cdr3_aa: CASSLVVGATDTQYF
j_call: TRBJ2-2; v_call: TRBV7-2; clone_size: NA; d_call: TRBD2; cdr3_nt: TGTGCCAGCAGCTTACAACTAGCGGGAGGCACCGGGGAGCTGTTTTTT; cdr3_aa: CASSLQLAGGTGELFF
j_call: TRBJ2-1; v_call: TRBV7-6; clone_size: few; d_call: NA; cdr3_nt: TGTGCCAGCAGCTTAATCGGGGGGCGAGGTGAGCAGTTCTTC; cdr3_aa: CASSLIGGRGEQFF
j_call: TRBJ2-7; v_call: TRBV18; clone_size: few; d_call: TRBD2; cdr3_nt: TGTGCCAGCTCACCTAGACTAGCGGATTCCTACGAGCAGTACTTC; cdr3_aa: CASSPRLADSYEQYF
j_call: TRBJ2-7; v_call: TRBV27; clone_size: NA; d_call: TRBD2; cdr3_nt: TGTGCCAGCACCTCGGGACTAGCGAGGGAGCAGTACTTC; cdr3_aa: CASTSGLAREQYF
j_call: TRBJ1-1; v_call: TRBV18; clone_size: NA; d_call: NA; cdr3_nt: TGTGCCAGCTCACCAAGGGGTGGGGAGAACACTGAAGCTTTCTTT; cdr3_aa: CASSPRGGENTEAFF
j_call: TRBJ1-3; v_call: TRBV10-3; clone_size: NA; d_call: NA; cdr3_nt: TGTGCCATCACCGGGACTCCTTCTGGAAACACCATATATTTT; cdr3_aa: CAITGTPSGNTIYF
j_call: TRBJ2-7; v_call: TRBV20-1; clone_size: NA; d_call: TRBD1; cdr3_nt: TGCAGTGCACTGATTACAGGGGGCGAGGTCGAGCAGTACTTC; cdr3_aa: CSALITGGEVEQYF
j_call: TRBJ2-3; v_call: TRBV7-3; clone_size: NA; d_call: NA; cdr3_nt: TGTGCCAGCAGCTTCGCGGGCCTCGGGGATACGCAGTATTTT; cdr3_aa: CASSFAGLGDTQYF
j_call: TRBJ2-2; v_call: TRBV5-1; clone_size: few; d_call: NA; cdr3_nt: TGCGCCAGCAGCTTAACCCCAGGACTTTACACCGGGGAGCTGTTTTTT; cdr3_aa: CASSLTPGLYTGELFF
j_call: TRBJ2-1; v_call: TRBV4-1; clone_size: NA; d_call: NA; cdr3_nt: TGCGCCAGCAGCCAAGATCCTCAGGGTAGCAATGAGCAGTTCTTC; cdr3_aa: CASSQDPQGSNEQFF
j_call: TRBJ2-7; v_call: TRBV5-1; clone_size: NA; d_call: TRBD1; cdr3_nt: TGCGCCAGCAGCTGGGTACAGGGGGCCACCTACGAGCAGTACTTC; cdr3_aa: CASSWVQGATYEQYF
j_call: TRBJ2-1; v_call: TRBV11-2; clone_size: NA; d_call: TRBD2; cdr3_nt: TGTGCCAGCAGCTTAATCTGGACTAGCGGGAGGGCCGAGGGCACCTACAATGAGCAGTTCTTC; cdr3_aa: CASSLIWTSGRAEGTYNEQFF
j_call: TRBJ2-1; v_call: TRBV5-8; clone_size: few; d_call: NA; cdr3_nt: TGTGCCAGCAGCTTGGGGATCGGGTCCTACAATGAGCAGTTCTTC; cdr3_aa: CASSLGIGSYNEQFF
j_call: TRBJ1-4; v_call: TRBV5-1; clone_size: few; d_call: NA; cdr3_nt: TGCGCCAGCAGCTTGTCGGCAGCAGCTAATGAAAAACTGTTTTTT; cdr3_aa: CASSLSAAANEKLFF